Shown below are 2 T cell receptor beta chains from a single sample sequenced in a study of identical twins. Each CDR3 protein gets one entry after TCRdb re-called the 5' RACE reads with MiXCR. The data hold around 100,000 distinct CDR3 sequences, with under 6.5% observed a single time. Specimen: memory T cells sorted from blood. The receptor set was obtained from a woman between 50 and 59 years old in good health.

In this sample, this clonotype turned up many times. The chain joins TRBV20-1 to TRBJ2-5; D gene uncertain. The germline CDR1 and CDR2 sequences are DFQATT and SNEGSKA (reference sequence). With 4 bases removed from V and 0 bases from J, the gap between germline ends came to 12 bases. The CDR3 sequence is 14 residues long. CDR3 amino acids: CSANGALDQETQYF. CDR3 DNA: TGCAGTGCTAACGGAGCGTTGGACCAAGAGACCCAGTACTTC.

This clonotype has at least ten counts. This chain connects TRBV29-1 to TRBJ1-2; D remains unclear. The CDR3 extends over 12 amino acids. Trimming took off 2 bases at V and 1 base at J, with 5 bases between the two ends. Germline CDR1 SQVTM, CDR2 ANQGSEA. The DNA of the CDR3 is TGCAGCGTTGAACTGGATAACTATGGCTACACCTTC. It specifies CSVELDNYGYTF.